The 18 T cell receptor beta chains listed next were all sequenced from one sample in a study of blood T cell repertoires in COVID-19. Here immunoSEQ multiplex PCR was the method, and the copy in TCRdb shows in-frame clones only, minus some. The sample comprises around 330,000 clones, 85% of which are singletons, and 1.5% to 2% rests with the top ten. The source material was PBMCs or T cells enriched from blood (not recorded which). Receptors originate from a woman younger than 45 who had been exposed to COVID-19.

V is TRBV11-2 and J is TRBJ2-7; 10 nucleotides line up with TRBD2. CDR3 length equals 17 residues. Germline trimming cut 0 bases from V and 2 bases from J; bases unmatched to any gene: 7. The germline V gene has CDR1 SGHAT and CDR2 FQNNGV. CDR3 residues: CASSLDGLAGVPYEQYF. The CDR3 DNA sequence: TGTGCCAGCAGCTTAGATGGGCTAGCGGGGGTCCCCTACGAGCAGTACTTC.

This clone was picked up one time. The chain links TRBV19 to TRBJ1-4, with 7 bases lining up with TRBD1. Germline CDR1 reads LNHDA; CDR2 reads SQIVND (reference sequence). V trimming: 4 bases; J trimming: 7 bases; junction bases outside the gene matches: 12. This CDR3 is 16 amino acids long. The CDR3: CASSTQPTGTGEKLFF. CDR3 in DNA: TGTGCCAGTAGTACTCAACCGACAGGGACCGGTGAAAAACTGTTTTTT.

The chain carries TRBV30 and TRBJ1-2; no clear D. This CDR3 is 13 amino acids long. Germline V lookup: CDR1 GTSNPN, CDR2 SVGIG (reference sequence). The V end was cut by 4 bases, the J end by 0 bases, with 9 bases between. The CDR3 region has the DNA TGTGCCTGGAACGAGTTTTCTAACTATGGCTACACCTTC. It specifies CAWNEFSNYGYTF. The full variable domain, in which reference TRBV30 and TRBJ1-2 provide the parts outside the CDR3, is SQTIHQWPATLVQPVGSPLSLECTVEGTSNPNLYWYRQAAGRGLQLLFYSVGIGQISSEVPQNLSASRPQDRQFILSSKKLLLSDSGFYLCAWNEFSNYGYTFGSGTRLTVV.

A single count supports this clone. CDR3 nucleotides: TGTGCCTGGAGCGTACCAGAATCTGGGGCCAACGTCCTGACTTTC. Its protein product is CAWSVPESGANVLTF. This chain uses TRBV30 with TRBJ2-6, with D hard to call. The CDR3 extends over 15 amino acids. In germline, CDR1 is GTSNPN, CDR2 SVGIG (reference sequence). V lost 3 bases and J 1 base, leaving 10 bases between the germline ends. The full variable domain, completed using reference TRBV30 and TRBJ2-6, is SQTIHQWPATLVQPVGSPLSLECTVEGTSNPNLYWYRQAAGRGLQLLFYSVGIGQISSEVPQNLSASRPQDRQFILSSKKLLLSDSGFYLCAWSVPESGANVLTFGAGSRLTVL.

The chain recombines TRBV9 with TRBJ2-7, with 7 bases lining up with TRBD1. Trimming at V came to 1 base and at J to 6 bases, leaving 4 bases not matched to a gene. Germline CDR1 SGDLS, CDR2 YYNGEE. The CDR3 has 13 amino acids. The chain's CDR3 is CASSVSPGGEQYF. Written as DNA, the CDR3 is TGTGCCAGCAGCGTAAGTCCAGGGGGCGAGCAGTACTTC.

The chain joins TRBV4-3 to TRBJ2-7, with 10 nucleotides matching TRBD2. This CDR3 is 18 amino acids long. Trimming at V came to 1 base and at J to 3 bases, leaving 12 bases not matched to a gene. CDR1 is LGHNA and CDR2 is YSLEER in the germline V gene. In DNA, the CDR3 is TGCGCCAGCAGCCAAGTCGTAAGCGGGGGGGCTAGTATCTACGAGCAGTACTTC. This sequence encodes CASSQVVSGGASIYEQYF.

The CDR3 DNA is TGTGCCAGCAGTTTGCCACAGGGGGCATCTGGGGCCAACGTCCTGACTTTC. Protein product: CASSLPQGASGANVLTF. This chain connects TRBV28 to TRBJ2-6; 9 nucleotides line up with TRBD1. J lost 1 base, V lost 3 bases, and 4 bases had no gene match. The CDR3 length is 17 residues. CDR1 is MDHEN and CDR2 is SYDVKM in the germline V gene.

This rearrangement joins TRBV28 to TRBJ2-1; the match to TRBD2 covers 11 bases. J lost 6 bases, V lost 3 bases, and 10 bases had no gene match. Germline V lookup: CDR1 MDHEN, CDR2 SYDVKM. CDR3 length: 17 amino acids. The CDR3 sequence: CASSFGSGRGRPNEQFF. The CDR3 coding sequence is TGTGCCAGCAGTTTCGGTAGCGGGAGGGGTCGGCCCAATGAGCAGTTCTTC. Based on the CDR3 plus reference TRBV28 and TRBJ2-1, the full variable domain is DVKVTQSSRYLVKRTGEKVFLECVQDMDHENMFWYRQDPGLGLRLIYFSYDVKMKEKGDIPEGYSVSREKKERFSLILESASTNQTSMYLCASSFGSGRGRPNEQFFGPGTRLTVL.

The J gene is TRBJ1-3, the V gene TRBV5-1; 10 bases fit TRBD1. This CDR3 has 17 residues. The germline gives CDR1 SGHRS, CDR2 YFSETQ. Trimming cost V 4 bases and J 4 bases; bases outside gene matches: 11. The CDR3 is CASSQVTGTGAGNTIYF. CDR3 bases: TGCGCCAGCAGCCAAGTGACCGGGACAGGGGCCGGAAACACCATATATTTT.

J is TRBJ2-1 and V is TRBV10-1, with D perhaps matching TRBD2 (6 bases). The CDR3 loop spans 16 amino acids. The V and J ends lost 0 bases and 3 bases respectively, with 12 bases between them. Germline V lookup: CDR1 WNHNN, CDR2 SYGVQD (reference sequence). The CDR3 sequence is CASSESERVSYNEQFF. The CDR3 DNA reads TGCGCCAGCAGTGAGTCGGAGCGGGTAAGCTACAATGAGCAGTTCTTC.

This chain links TRBV19 with TRBJ1-4; a weak D match, TRBD1 (5 bases). This CDR3 has 14 amino acids. V shed 5 bases and J shed 3 bases, with 10 bases lying between them. The germline CDR1 and CDR2 sequences are LNHDA and SQIVND (reference sequence). Written as DNA, the CDR3 is TGTGCCAGTAGTGGGCGGGGACCTAATGAAAAACTGTTTTTT. It is translated as CASSGRGPNEKLFF.

The chain employs TRBV3-1 (or the pseudogene TRBV3-2) and TRBJ2-4, with TRBD2 matching over 12 bases. Trimming removed 0 bases from V and 6 bases from J; junction bases left unmatched: 6. The CDR3 has 17 residues. Germline CDR1 is LGHDT and CDR2 is YNNKEL (reference sequence). CDR3 region: CASSQDLAGGPRNIQYF. CDR3 DNA sequence: TGTGCCAGCAGCCAAGATCTAGCGGGGGGGCCGAGAAACATTCAGTACTTC.

The V call is TRBV7-2, the J call TRBJ2-4; D may be TRBD2 (6 bases). Germline values: CDR1 SGHTA, CDR2 FQGNSA. With 6 bases removed from V and 10 bases from J, the gap between germline ends came to 10 bases. The CDR3 loop spans 11 amino acids. The CDR3 spells CASSSGTIQYF. CDR3 in DNA: TGTGCCAGCAGTTCCGGGACTATTCAGTACTTC.

The chain has TRBV5-8 and TRBJ1-5; D call uncertain. Trimming took 4 bases from V and 0 from J, leaving 11 bases between them. Germline CDR1 is SGHTS and CDR2 is YDEGEE. CDR3 size: 15 residues. As DNA, the CDR3 is TGTGCCAGCAGCCGCGGGGTCAATAGCAATCAGCCCCAGCATTTT. Its protein product is CASSRGVNSNQPQHF.

This chain links TRBV30 with TRBJ1-3; no clear D gene. The CDR3 is 15 residues long. Germline assignment: CDR1 GTSNPN and CDR2 SVGIG (reference sequence). V lost 5 bases and J 0 bases, leaving 14 bases between the germline ends. DNA for the CDR3: TGTGCCTGGGGTCCGATCCGGGGCTCTGGAAACACCATATATTTT. Translating gives CAWGPIRGSGNTIYF.

The chain uses TRBV6-2 or TRBV6-3 and TRBJ2-3; TRBD2 matches 9 bases. The V gene end was trimmed by 6 bases and the J gene end by 1 base; junction bases not matched to a gene: 8. From germline, CDR1 is MNHEY and CDR2 SVGEGT. The CDR3 is 16 residues long. In DNA form, the CDR3 reads TGTGCCAGCAGCCGCGAGGTAGCGGGGGGCACAGATACGCAGTATTTT. As protein: CASSREVAGGTDTQYF.

The V gene is TRBV5-1, the J gene TRBJ2-3; 9 nucleotides align to TRBD2. Germline V lookup: CDR1 SGHRS, CDR2 YFSETQ. J gave up 7 bases and V 3 bases, and 9 bases lay outside the gene matches. There are 15 residues in the CDR3. CDR3 sequence: CASSSGTSPGYTQYF. The CDR3 coding sequence is TGCGCCAGCAGCTCCGGGACTAGCCCAGGGTATACGCAGTATTTT.

CDR3 sequence (DNA): TGTGCCAGCAGCTTGGGTGGTCGGGACAGGGTCGGCGAGCAGTACTTC. Protein: CASSLGGRDRVGEQYF. The chain combines TRBV5-4 with TRBJ2-7; TRBD1 agrees at 9 bases. CDR3 length equals 16 residues. Trimming removed 0 bases from V and 6 bases from J; junction bases left unmatched: 10. From germline, CDR1 is SGHNT and CDR2 YYREEE (reference sequence).